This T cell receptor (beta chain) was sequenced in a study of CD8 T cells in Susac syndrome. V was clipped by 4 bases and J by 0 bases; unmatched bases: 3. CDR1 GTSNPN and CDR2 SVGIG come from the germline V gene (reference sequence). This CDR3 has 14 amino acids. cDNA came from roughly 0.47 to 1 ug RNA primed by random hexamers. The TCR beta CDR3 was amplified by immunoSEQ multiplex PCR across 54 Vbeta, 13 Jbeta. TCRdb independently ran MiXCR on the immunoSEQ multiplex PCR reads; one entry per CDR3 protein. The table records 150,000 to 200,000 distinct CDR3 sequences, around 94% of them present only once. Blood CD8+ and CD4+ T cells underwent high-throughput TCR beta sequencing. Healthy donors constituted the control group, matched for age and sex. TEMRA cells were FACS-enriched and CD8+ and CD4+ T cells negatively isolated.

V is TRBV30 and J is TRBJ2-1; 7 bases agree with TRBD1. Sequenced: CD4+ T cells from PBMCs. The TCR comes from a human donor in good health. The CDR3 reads CAWNRDSSYNEQFF. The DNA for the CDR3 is TGTGCCTGGAACCGGGACAGCTCCTACAATGAGCAGTTCTTC.